This passage covers 25 T cell receptor beta chains from one sample sequenced in a study of blood T cell repertoires in COVID-19. Data came from immunoSEQ multiplex PCR; TCRdb stores just in-frame clones and leaves some out. The table has under 350,000 clones, around nine tenths seen once. The sequencing input was PBMCs or T cells enriched from blood (not recorded which). These receptors originate from a woman between 40 and 55 years old who had recovered from COVID-19.

This chain links TRBV7-3 with TRBJ2-1; a possible D gene is TRBD2 (6 bases). Trimming shortened V by 7 bases and J by 2 bases, and 15 bases separated the two germline ends. The length of the CDR3 is 15 residues. The germline gives CDR1 SGHTA, CDR2 FQGTGA. As DNA, the CDR3 is TGTGCCAGCATTCGGCGGGGAGTCGCCTACAATGAGCAGTTCTTC. Translation gives CASIRRGVAYNEQFF.

V gene TRBV6-5 combines with J gene TRBJ2-5; 7 bases line up with TRBD1. Per germline, CDR1 MNHEY and CDR2 SVGAGI. V was clipped by 6 bases and J by 5 bases; unmatched bases: 6. The CDR3 is 13 amino acids. Here the CDR3 DNA reads TGTGCCAGCAGCGACAGGGTGTGGGAGACCCAGTACTTC. It is translated as CASSDRVWETQYF.

This chain connects TRBV7-9 to TRBJ2-2; 10 bases are shared with TRBD2. This CDR3 comprises 16 residues. CDR1 and CDR2 from the germline V gene are SEHNR and FQNEAQ (reference sequence). V lost 6 bases, J lost 5 bases, and 9 bases stayed unmatched. Written as DNA, the CDR3 is TGTGCCAGCAGTGCTAGCGGGAGCAGGGGGACCGGGGAGCTGTTTTTT. Amino acids: CASSASGSRGTGELFF.

This chain joins TRBV28 and TRBJ2-7; 13 nucleotides line up with TRBD2. CDR1 is MDHEN and CDR2 is SYDVKM in the germline V gene. Trimming removed 6 bases from V and 3 bases from J; junction bases left unmatched: 5. CDR3 size: 15 residues. The CDR3 protein is CASRIRTSGSYEQYF. The CDR3 bases are TGTGCCAGCAGAATTCGGACTAGCGGGAGCTACGAGCAGTACTTC.

This clone was seen once. The genes are TRBV3-1 (or the pseudogene TRBV3-2) and TRBJ1-1, with a tentative D call TRBD1 (5 bases). Germline CDR1 and CDR2: LGHDT and YNNKEL (reference sequence). The V and J ends lost 2 bases and 5 bases respectively, with 9 bases between them. The CDR3 runs to 13 residues. CDR3 loop: CASSQTGETEAFF. For the CDR3, the DNA is TGTGCCAGCAGCCAAACAGGAGAGACTGAAGCTTTCTTT.

The count of this clone is one. The chain joins TRBV5-1 to TRBJ2-2; D might be TRBD1 (6 bases). Germline V gives CDR1 SGHRS, CDR2 YFSETQ. Trimming took 4 bases from V and 6 from J, leaving 13 bases between them. The CDR3 is 14 amino acids. This CDR3 is CASSQGFYAGELFF. CDR3 bases: TGCGCCAGCAGCCAGGGGTTTTACGCCGGGGAGCTGTTTTTT.

The rearrangement uses TRBV5-6 and TRBJ2-1; TRBD1 is a possible D gene (6 bases). The CDR3 is made up of 16 amino acids. The V gene lost 3 bases and the J gene lost 4 bases, with 17 bases spanning the gap. Per germline, CDR1 SGHDT and CDR2 YYEEEE. As DNA, the CDR3 is TGTGCCAGCAGCTCCCGCAGCTACACAGGGTACAATGAGCAGTTCTTC. It specifies CASSSRSYTGYNEQFF.

The rearrangement joins TRBV19 to TRBJ1-1; 7 positions match TRBD1. Germline lookup yields CDR1 LNHDA and CDR2 SQIVND (reference sequence). V shed 5 bases, J shed 4 bases, and the junction held 7 bases outside the gene matches. The CDR3 spans 14 residues. CDR3 sequence reads: CASSHTGDITEAFF. The DNA for the CDR3 is TGTGCCAGTAGTCATACAGGGGATATCACTGAAGCTTTCTTT.

V and J are TRBV19 and TRBJ2-3; the match to TRBD2 covers 12 bases. CDR3 length equals 16 residues. Germline assignment: CDR1 LNHDA and CDR2 SQIVND (reference sequence). V lost 6 bases, J lost 3 bases, and 7 bases stayed unmatched. The CDR3 nucleotides read TGTGCCAGTAGACTAGCGGGAGGACCGAAAACAGATACGCAGTATTTT. Its translation: CASRLAGGPKTDTQYF.

The chain combines TRBV2 with TRBJ1-1; 10 bases are shared with TRBD1. Germline-derived CDR1 and CDR2 are SNHLY and FYNNEI. This CDR3 is built from 15 residues. Trimming at V came to 5 bases and at J to 5 bases, leaving 8 bases not matched to a gene. This CDR3 reads CASSPDRGPWTEAFF. Here the CDR3 DNA reads TGTGCCAGCAGTCCCGACAGGGGGCCGTGGACTGAAGCTTTCTTT.

The chain is built from TRBV5-1 and TRBJ1-2, with D possibly matching TRBD1 (5 bases). Germline CDR1 SGHRS, CDR2 YFSETQ. Trimming removed 4 bases from V and 8 bases from J, with 18 bases in between. The CDR3 totals 14 residues. The CDR3 protein is CASSPFDPGGGYTF. The CDR3 region has the DNA TGCGCCAGCAGCCCATTCGATCCCGGGGGAGGCTACACCTTC. The whole variable domain, remainder taken from reference TRBV5-1 and TRBJ1-2, is KAGVTQTPRYLIKTRGQQVTLSCSPISGHRSVSWYQQTPGQGLQFLFEYFSETQRNKGNFPGRFSGRQFSNSRSEMNVSTLELGDSALYLCASSPFDPGGGYTFGSGTRLTVV.

V and J are TRBV7-9 and TRBJ1-1; 10 nucleotides match TRBD1. Germline V lookup: CDR1 SEHNR, CDR2 FQNEAQ (reference sequence). Unmatched junction bases numbered 5, after V lost 3 bases and J lost 4 bases. The length of the CDR3 is 15 residues. The CDR3 region is CASSLEGQGGTEAFF. CDR3 coding DNA: TGTGCCAGCAGCTTGGAAGGACAGGGGGGCACTGAAGCTTTCTTT.

The genes are TRBV9 and TRBJ2-5, with D perhaps matching TRBD1 (7 bases). V was cut by 3 bases and J by 3 bases, with 15 bases left in between. CDR1 is SGDLS, CDR2 YYNGEE, per germline. The CDR3 contains 15 residues. In DNA form, the CDR3 reads TGTGCCAGCAGCGCGACAGGGAAGCGGGAAGAGACCCAGTACTTC. Amino acid sequence: CASSATGKREETQYF.

The V gene is TRBV5-1, the J gene TRBJ1-1; TRBD1 matches at 9 bases. The CDR3 sequence is 15 residues long. Germline lookup yields CDR1 SGHRS and CDR2 YFSETQ. V dropped 4 bases and J dropped 4; count of bases not matched to a gene: 8. The DNA of the CDR3 is TGCGCCAGCAGCCCGGGACAGGGTGCGGGCACTGAAGCTTTCTTT. Amino acids: CASSPGQGAGTEAFF.

J is TRBJ1-2 and V is TRBV5-1; maybe TRBD1 (5 bases). Germline V gene data show CDR1 as SGHRS and CDR2 as YFSETQ. CDR3 length: 15 residues. Trimming took 0 bases from V and 4 from J, leaving 13 bases between them. CDR3: CASSLGRLQAYGYTF. CDR3 DNA sequence: TGCGCCAGCAGCTTGGGGCGATTACAGGCCTATGGCTACACCTTC.

The chain has TRBV5-1 and TRBJ1-4; 7 bases match TRBD1. This CDR3 spans 15 amino acids. J gave up 5 bases and V 3 bases, and 7 bases lay outside the gene matches. Germline values: CDR1 SGHRS, CDR2 YFSETQ. The CDR3: CASSSRTGKNEKLFF. The CDR3 nucleotides read TGCGCCAGCAGCTCGCGGACAGGAAAGAATGAAAAACTGTTTTTT.

V gene TRBV19 combines with J gene TRBJ2-3; the match to TRBD2 covers 7 bases. The CDR3 covers 15 residues. CDR1 LNHDA and CDR2 SQIVND come from the germline V gene (reference sequence). V was pared by 1 base and J by 4 bases, with 5 bases of the junction left unmatched. The CDR3 loop reads CASSIAAGPSDTQYF. CDR3 DNA sequence: TGTGCCAGTAGTATAGCAGCGGGACCGTCAGATACGCAGTATTTT.

The chain employs TRBV7-3 and TRBJ1-5; TRBD1 is a possible D gene (5 bases). Germline CDR1 reads SGHTA; CDR2 reads FQGTGA. CDR3 length equals 13 residues. Trimming took off 2 bases at V and 7 bases at J, with 9 bases between the two ends. CDR3 amino acids: CASSLGGDQPQHF. The CDR3 DNA reads TGTGCCAGCAGCTTAGGGGGGGACCAGCCCCAGCATTTT.

J is TRBJ1-4 and V is TRBV5-1, with D perhaps TRBD1 (5 bases). The CDR3 has 14 residues. V was shortened by 4 bases and J by 7 bases, with 14 bases between the two germline ends. Germline V CDR1 and CDR2: SGHRS, YFSETQ. In DNA form, the CDR3 reads TGCGCCAGCAGCGCGCAGGGTGATGGTGAAAAACTGTTTTTT. Its protein is CASSAQGDGEKLFF.

The chain carries TRBV5-1 and TRBJ2-1; no clear D gene. The V end was cut by 1 base, the J end by 8 bases, with 4 bases between. Germline lookup yields CDR1 SGHRS and CDR2 YFSETQ. The CDR3 is 11 amino acids. CDR3 loop: CASSLRDEQFF. The CDR3 nucleotides read TGCGCCAGCAGCTTGAGAGATGAGCAGTTCTTC. Complete variable domain (other parts from reference TRBV5-1 and TRBJ2-1): KAGVTQTPRYLIKTRGQQVTLSCSPISGHRSVSWYQQTPGQGLQFLFEYFSETQRNKGNFPGRFSGRQFSNSRSEMNVSTLELGDSALYLCASSLRDEQFFGPGTRLTVL.

The chain uses TRBV30 and TRBJ1-4; D is unresolved. The germline V gene encodes CDR1 GTSNPN and CDR2 SVGIG (reference sequence). The CDR3 sequence is 12 residues long. V lost 0 bases to trimming and J lost 8 bases, with 7 bases between them. This CDR3 reads CAWSVVREKLFF. As DNA, the CDR3 is TGTGCCTGGAGTGTCGTCCGGGAAAAACTGTTTTTT.

V is TRBV19 and J is TRBJ2-1; 10 nucleotides match TRBD2. The CDR3 has 19 residues. Germline assignment: CDR1 LNHDA and CDR2 SQIVND (reference sequence). V gave up 5 bases and J gave up 4 bases; unmatched junction bases: 17. The CDR3 sequence is CASSPRQGTSGTAYNEQFF. The CDR3 bases are TGTGCCAGTAGTCCGCGACAGGGTACTAGCGGGACGGCTTACAATGAGCAGTTCTTC.

The chain joins TRBV19 to TRBJ1-6; D unresolved. Germline CDR1 and CDR2: LNHDA and SQIVND (reference sequence). The CDR3 length is 15 residues. Trimming removed 3 bases at V and 3 bases at J, with 9 bases between. DNA for the CDR3: TGTGCCAGTAGTATCGGCCGCGGCTATAATTCACCCCTCCACTTT. This translates into CASSIGRGYNSPLHF.

The J gene is TRBJ1-2, the V gene TRBV5-4; tentative D call: TRBD1 (5 bases). Germline V lookup: CDR1 SGHNT, CDR2 YYREEE (reference sequence). V lost 1 base, J lost 2 bases, and 12 bases lay in between. The CDR3 consists of 15 residues. DNA for the CDR3: TGTGCCAGCAGCTTGAGCAGGGTCGGGAACTATGGCTACACCTTC. Amino acids: CASSLSRVGNYGYTF.

V gene TRBV10-2 combines with J gene TRBJ2-7, with D perhaps TRBD2 (7 bases). Germline-derived CDR1 and CDR2 are WSHSY and SAAADI. This CDR3 has 16 amino acids. The V and J ends lost 3 bases and 1 base respectively, with 16 bases between them. The DNA for the CDR3 is TGCGCCAGCAGTGACCCCGGCGGGGGCCTTTCCTACGAGCAGTACTTC. The encoded protein is CASSDPGGGLSYEQYF.